This T cell receptor beta chain was captured in a study of blood T cell repertoires in COVID-19. Background on the study: Italy, Spain and the United States were the sources of the convalescent and acute COVID-19 samples.

Trimming took 0 bases from V and 5 from J, leaving 13 bases between them. CDR3 length equals 15 residues. Per the germline V gene, CDR1 is LNHNV and CDR2 is YYDKDF (reference sequence). Assay used: immunoSEQ multiplex PCR; TCRdb lists only in-frame clones, some missing. This table holds more than 300,000 clones, 80% to 90% found once. Everyone who took part was roughly 18 to 100 years old, and they came from over 20 US areas. Clinical histories supplied by participants themselves formed the basis of cohort assignment. Input material: PBMCs or T cells enriched from blood (not recorded which). This receptor was obtained from a man aged 35-49 years in a cohort exposed to, infected with or recovered from COVID-19 (not recorded which). The chain carries TRBV15 and TRBJ2-5, with a possible D match to TRBD2 (5 bases). CDR3 nucleotide sequence: TGTGCCACCAGCAGAGACGTAGTCCCGGGGGAGACCCAGTACTTC. Its protein is CATSRDVVPGETQYF.